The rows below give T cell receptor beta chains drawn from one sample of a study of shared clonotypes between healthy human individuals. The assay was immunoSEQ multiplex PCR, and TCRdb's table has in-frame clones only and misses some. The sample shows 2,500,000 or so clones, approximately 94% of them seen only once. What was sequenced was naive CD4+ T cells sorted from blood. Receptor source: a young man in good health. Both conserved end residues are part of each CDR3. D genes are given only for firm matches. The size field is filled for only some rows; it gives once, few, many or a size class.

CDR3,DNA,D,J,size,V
CASSFVGGTDTQYF,TGTGCCAGCAGCTTCGTGGGGGGAACAGATACGCAGTATTTT,-,TRBJ2-3,-,TRBV11-2
CASSAWPYNEQFF,TGTGCCAGCAGTGCCTGGCCGTACAATGAGCAGTTCTTC,-,TRBJ2-1,-,TRBV6-1
CAISEGQGYEQYF,TGTGCCATCAGTGAAGGACAGGGCTACGAGCAGTACTTC,TRBD1,TRBJ2-7,-,TRBV10-3
CATRTSEGSYEQYF,TGTGCCACCCGAACCAGTGAGGGCTCCTACGAGCAGTACTTC,-,TRBJ2-7,-,TRBV2
CASSLLPGSNTGELFF,TGCGCCAGCAGCTTGTTACCGGGATCGAACACCGGGGAGCTGTTTTTT,-,TRBJ2-2,once,TRBV5-1
CASILQGGNEQFF,TGTGCCAGCATCCTCCAGGGGGGCAATGAGCAGTTCTTC,-,TRBJ2-1,-,TRBV5-6
CASSPRGTGPLEQYF,TGTGCCAGCAGCCCGAGAGGGACAGGGCCCCTCGAGCAGTACTTC,TRBD1,TRBJ2-7,-,TRBV9
CAITPRDHTGELFF,TGTGCCATCACTCCCAGAGATCACACCGGGGAGCTGTTTTTT,-,TRBJ2-2,-,TRBV10-3
CASSPTELNGYTF,TGTGCCAGCAGCCCTACGGAGCTTAATGGCTACACCTTC,-,TRBJ1-2,-,TRBV7-2
CASSPEGTSGSNEQFF,TGTGCCAGCAGCCCAGAAGGGACTAGCGGGAGCAATGAGCAGTTCTTC,TRBD2,TRBJ2-1,-,TRBV9
CASGHGTSGVSYNEQFF,TGCGCCAGCGGGCACGGGACTAGCGGGGTCTCCTACAATGAGCAGTTCTTC,TRBD2,TRBJ2-1,-,TRBV23-1
CASIYGQGSDQPQHF,TGTGCCAGCATCTACGGACAGGGGAGCGATCAGCCCCAGCATTTT,TRBD1,TRBJ1-5,once,TRBV6-6
CASIYLLAAEQFF,TGTGCCAGCATTTACCTGCTAGCGGCAGAGCAGTTCTTC,TRBD2,TRBJ2-1,-,TRBV2
CASSGDRLYEGNQPQHF,TGTGCCAGCAGCGGGGACAGGCTGTACGAAGGCAATCAGCCCCAGCATTTT,TRBD1,TRBJ1-5,-,TRBV2
CASRTGGADYGYTF,TGCGCCAGCAGAACAGGGGGCGCAGACTATGGCTACACCTTC,TRBD1,TRBJ1-2,-,TRBV5-1
CASSLGGGGPNYGYTF,TGTGCCAGCAGCTTAGGTGGGGGCGGACCTAACTATGGCTACACCTTC,-,TRBJ1-2,-,TRBV7-2
CATSTLRLAGNKNIQYF,TGTGCCACCAGCACCCTCAGACTAGCGGGAAACAAAAACATTCAGTACTTC,TRBD2,TRBJ2-4,-,TRBV15
CATERGGVIDTQYF,TGTGCCACCGAGCGGGGGGGCGTAATAGATACGCAGTATTTT,TRBD2,TRBJ2-3,-,TRBV15
CSVEGASSYNEQFF,TGCAGCGTTGAGGGGGCTAGCTCCTACAATGAGCAGTTCTTC,-,TRBJ2-1,-,TRBV29-1
CASSRGVDEQYF,TGTGCCAGCAGCCGAGGGGTCGACGAGCAGTACTTC,-,TRBJ2-7,-,TRBV9
CASSPGQGIYEQYF,TGTGCCAGCAGCCCCGGACAGGGGATCTACGAGCAGTACTTC,TRBD1,TRBJ2-7,-,TRBV11-2
CASSSWDRGHEQYF,TGTGCCAGCAGCTCATGGGACAGGGGGCACGAGCAGTACTTC,TRBD1,TRBJ2-7,-,TRBV7-2
CASSSDRCNQPQHF,TGTGCCAGCAGCTCGGACCGTTGCAATCAGCCCCAGCATTTT,-,TRBJ1-5,once,TRBV5-4
CASSPGLAGNTGELFF,TGTGCCAGTAGTCCTGGACTAGCGGGGAACACCGGGGAGCTGTTTTTT,TRBD2,TRBJ2-2,-,TRBV19
CASAVFDEAFF,TGTGCCAGCGCGGTTTTCGATGAAGCTTTCTTT,-,TRBJ1-1,-,TRBV2
CAISVGLAGVFSYEQYF,TGTGCCATCAGTGTTGGACTAGCGGGGGTCTTCTCCTACGAGCAGTACTTC,TRBD2,TRBJ2-7,-,TRBV10-3
CASSLWPGGGETQYF,TGTGCCAGCAGTTTATGGCCAGGGGGCGGGGAGACCCAGTACTTC,TRBD1,TRBJ2-5,-,TRBV28
CASSLVTDRDTQYF,TGTGCCAGCAGCCTTGTAACGGACAGGGATACGCAGTATTTT,TRBD1,TRBJ2-3,-,TRBV7-9
CASSLVGVKSSPLHF,TGTGCCAGCAGCTTGGTCGGGGTTAAAAGTTCACCCCTCCACTTT,-,TRBJ1-6,-,TRBV5-6
CASSFLAGGPHEQFF,TGTGCCAGCAGCTTCCTAGCGGGGGGGCCCCATGAGCAGTTCTTC,TRBD2,TRBJ2-1,-,TRBV7-3
CASSLLDYNEQFF,TGTGCCAGCAGCTTACTAGACTACAATGAGCAGTTCTTC,-,TRBJ2-1,-,TRBV13
CASSLPDRGSYGYTF,TGTGCCAGCTCACTTCCGGACAGGGGAAGCTATGGCTACACCTTC,TRBD1,TRBJ1-2,-,TRBV18
CASSNRDRAEQYF,TGCGCCAGCAGCAACCGGGACAGGGCCGAGCAGTACTTC,TRBD1,TRBJ2-7,-,TRBV5-1
CASSIRGANYGYTF,TGTGCCAGTAGTATCCGGGGAGCTAACTATGGCTACACCTTC,-,TRBJ1-2,once,TRBV19
CASSRTQVISGANVLTF,TGTGCCAGCAGCCGGACCCAGGTGATCTCTGGGGCCAACGTCCTGACTTTC,-,TRBJ2-6,-,TRBV5-4
CAISEGLGEQFF,TGTGCCATCAGTGAAGGGTTGGGTGAGCAGTTCTTC,-,TRBJ2-1,-,TRBV10-3
CSAKNQPQHF,TGCAGTGCTAAGAATCAGCCCCAGCATTTT,-,TRBJ1-5,-,TRBV20-1
CASSWDRGPTYNEQFF,TGTGCCAGCAGCTGGGACCGCGGACCCACATACAATGAGCAGTTCTTC,-,TRBJ2-1,-,TRBV7-9
CASGQRSTEAFF,TGTGCCAGTGGACAGAGATCCACTGAAGCTTTCTTT,-,TRBJ1-1,-,TRBV11-2
CASSTPGSSNEKLFF,TGTGCCAGTAGTACTCCCGGGTCTAGTAATGAAAAACTGTTTTTT,-,TRBJ1-4,-,TRBV19
CASSATSLTDTQYF,TGTGCCAGCAGCGCGACCTCACTCACAGATACGCAGTATTTT,-,TRBJ2-3,once,TRBV9
CASSAEVHRNTEAFF,TGTGCCAGCAGCGCCGAGGTACATCGGAACACTGAAGCTTTCTTT,-,TRBJ1-1,few,TRBV9